This TCR beta chain was observed in a study of metastatic and nonmetastatic thyroid tumors. Every patient underwent thyroid surgery untreated. Trimming stripped 2 bases from V and 7 bases from J, with 11 bases between. The CDR3 is 13 amino acids. TCRdb re-called the PCR reads with MiXCR. The sample lists roughly 30,000 clones, around a fifth occurring once. The sequenced sample consisted of blood. The TCR originated in a female donor with papillary thyroid cancer or a benign thyroid nodule (not recorded which). Some clones in this sample may be carry-over from other donors' samples. V usage is TRBV12-3 or TRBV12-4 and J usage is TRBJ1-2; a possible D gene is TRBD1 (5 bases). DNA of the CDR3: TGTGCCAGCAGTTTACAAGGGGTTGGTGGCTACACCTTC. Translation gives CASSLQGVGGYTF.